The T cell receptor beta chain under discussion was sequenced for a study of long-term antiretroviral therapy in people with HIV. Study-level points and caveats: ART preceded a rise in diversity that nonetheless stayed lower than in transplant donor controls. The range of CDR3 lengths in HIV repertoires proved narrower than that found in controls.

Researchers report immunoSEQ v3.0 was run at survey level. The method was immunoSEQ multiplex PCR; TCRdb's version includes in-frame clones alone and lacks a portion of them. This table has over 20,000 clones, around 83% appearing once. There are 17 residues in the CDR3. Germline CDR1 is GTSNPN and CDR2 is SVGIG (reference sequence). The V and J ends lost 5 bases and 0 bases, in that order; junction bases with no gene match: 13. The study drew at least one pre-ART and at least two post-ART PBMC samples from every donor. Concerning this clone: Its specificity is unknown.

This material consisted of unsorted PBMCs, taken 1.9 years after starting antiretroviral therapy. The genes are TRBV30 and TRBJ1-5, with 7 positions matching TRBD1. This TCR was recovered from a woman under 40 with HIV. The CDR3 spells CAWPGQSPNYSNQPQHF. CDR3 bases: TGTGCCTGGCCGGGACAGAGCCCGAATTATAGCAATCAGCCCCAGCATTTT.